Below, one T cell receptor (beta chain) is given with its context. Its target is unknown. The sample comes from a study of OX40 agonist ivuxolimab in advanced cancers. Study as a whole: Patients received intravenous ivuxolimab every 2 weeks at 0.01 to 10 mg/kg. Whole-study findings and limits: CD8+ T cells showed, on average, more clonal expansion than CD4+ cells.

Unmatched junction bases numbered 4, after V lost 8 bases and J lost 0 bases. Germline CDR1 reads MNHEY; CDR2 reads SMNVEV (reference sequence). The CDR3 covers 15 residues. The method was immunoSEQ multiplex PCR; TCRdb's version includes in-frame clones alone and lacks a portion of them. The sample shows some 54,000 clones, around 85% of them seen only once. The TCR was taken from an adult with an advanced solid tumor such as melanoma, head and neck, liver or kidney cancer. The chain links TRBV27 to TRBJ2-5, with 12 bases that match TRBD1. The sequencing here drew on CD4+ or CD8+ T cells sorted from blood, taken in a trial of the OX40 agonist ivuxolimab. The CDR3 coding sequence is TGTGCCAGCGGCGGGACAGGGGGCTACCAAGAGACCCAGTACTTC. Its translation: CASGGTGGYQETQYF.